The clone carrying this T cell receptor beta chain has just one count. The sample originates from a study of blood T cell repertoires in COVID-19. Study-wide context: Sources were T cells, B-cell-depleted T cells, or PBMCs; the material itself was cDNA or gDNA.

Authors' processing steps: Amplification with reference gene primers provided the estimates of nucleated cell counts. Clones were read by immunoSEQ multiplex PCR, and TCRdb kept only the in-frame ones, dropping some. From that table come the V and J calls and clone size; the DNA was used to work out D and trimming. The data show some 260,000 clones, more than 70% seen once. CDR3 size: 15 residues. V gave up 4 bases and J gave up 0 bases; unmatched junction bases: 2. Germline loops: CDR1 SGHTA, CDR2 FQGNSA. The chain has TRBV7-2 and TRBJ2-2, with 7 bases matching TRBD1. The sequencing input was peripheral blood. This receptor was taken from a woman under 40 with COVID-19, enrolled during active disease. The CDR3 region has the DNA TGTGCCAGCAGCTCACAGGGGACGAACACCGGGGAGCTGTTTTTT. Amino acid sequence: CASSSQGTNTGELFF.